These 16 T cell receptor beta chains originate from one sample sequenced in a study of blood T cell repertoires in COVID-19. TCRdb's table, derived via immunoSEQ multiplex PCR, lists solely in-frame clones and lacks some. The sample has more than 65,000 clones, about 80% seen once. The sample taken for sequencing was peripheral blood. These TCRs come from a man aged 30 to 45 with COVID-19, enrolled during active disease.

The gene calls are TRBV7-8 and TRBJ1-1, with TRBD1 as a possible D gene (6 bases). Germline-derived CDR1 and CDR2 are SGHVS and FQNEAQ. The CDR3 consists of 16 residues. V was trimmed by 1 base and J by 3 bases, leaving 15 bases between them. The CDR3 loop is CASSLDGEGEDTEAFF. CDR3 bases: TGTGCCAGCAGCTTAGACGGGGAGGGGGAAGACACTGAAGCTTTCTTT.

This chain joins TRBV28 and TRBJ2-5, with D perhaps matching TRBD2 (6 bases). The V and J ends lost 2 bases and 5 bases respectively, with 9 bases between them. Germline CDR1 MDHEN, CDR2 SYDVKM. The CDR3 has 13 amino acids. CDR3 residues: CASSLDGRETQYF. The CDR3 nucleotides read TGTGCCAGCAGTTTAGATGGGAGGGAGACCCAGTACTTC.

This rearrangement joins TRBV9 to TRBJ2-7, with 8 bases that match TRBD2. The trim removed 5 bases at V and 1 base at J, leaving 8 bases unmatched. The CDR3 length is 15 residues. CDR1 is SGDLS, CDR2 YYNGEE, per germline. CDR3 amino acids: CASSQTSGNSYEQYF. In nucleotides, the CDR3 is TGTGCCAGCAGTCAAACTAGCGGAAATTCCTACGAGCAGTACTTC.

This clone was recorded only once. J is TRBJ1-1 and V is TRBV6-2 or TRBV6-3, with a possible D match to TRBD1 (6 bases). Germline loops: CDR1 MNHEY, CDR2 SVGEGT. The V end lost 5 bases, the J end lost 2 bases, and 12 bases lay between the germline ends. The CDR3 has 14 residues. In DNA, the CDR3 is TGTGCCAGCAGTCGCGGACAGCTTAACACTGAAGCTTTCTTT. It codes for CASSRGQLNTEAFF.

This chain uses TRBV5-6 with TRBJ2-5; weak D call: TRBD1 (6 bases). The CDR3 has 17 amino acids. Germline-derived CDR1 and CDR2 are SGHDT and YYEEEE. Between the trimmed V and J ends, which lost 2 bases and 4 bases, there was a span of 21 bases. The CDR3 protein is CASSLDGAGVSSETQYF. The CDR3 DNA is TGTGCCAGCAGCTTAGATGGTGCAGGGGTCAGCTCAGAGACCCAGTACTTC. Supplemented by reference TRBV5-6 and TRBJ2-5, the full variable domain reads DAGVTQSPTHLIKTRGQQVTLRCSPKSGHDTVSWYQQALGQGPQFIFQYYEEEERQRGNFPDRFSGHQFPNYSSELNVNALLLGDSALYLCASSLDGAGVSSETQYFGPGTRLLVL.

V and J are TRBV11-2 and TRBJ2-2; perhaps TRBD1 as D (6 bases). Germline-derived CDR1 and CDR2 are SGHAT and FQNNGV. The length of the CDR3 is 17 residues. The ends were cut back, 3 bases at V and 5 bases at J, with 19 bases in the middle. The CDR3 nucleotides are TGTGCCAGCAGCTTCAGCCTCCTACAGGGAAGAACCGGGGAGCTGTTTTTT. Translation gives CASSFSLLQGRTGELFF.

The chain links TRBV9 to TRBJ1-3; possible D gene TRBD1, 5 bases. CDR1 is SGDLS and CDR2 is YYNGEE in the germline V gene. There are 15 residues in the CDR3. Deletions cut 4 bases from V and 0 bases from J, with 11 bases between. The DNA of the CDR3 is TGTGCCAGCAGCTCTCGACAGAGCTCTGGAAACACCATATATTTT. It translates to CASSSRQSSGNTIYF. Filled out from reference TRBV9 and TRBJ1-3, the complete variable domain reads DSGVTQTPKHLITATGQRVTLRCSPRSGDLSVYWYQQSLDQGLQFLIQYYNGEERAKGNILERFSAQQFPDLHSELNLSSLELGDSALYFCASSSRQSSGNTIYFGEGSWLTVV.

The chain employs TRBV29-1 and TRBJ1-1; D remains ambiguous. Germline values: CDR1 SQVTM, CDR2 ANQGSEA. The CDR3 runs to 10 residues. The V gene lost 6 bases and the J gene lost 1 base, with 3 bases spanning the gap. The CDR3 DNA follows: TGCAGCGTAGCGAACACTGAAGCTTTCTTT. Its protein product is CSVANTEAFF.

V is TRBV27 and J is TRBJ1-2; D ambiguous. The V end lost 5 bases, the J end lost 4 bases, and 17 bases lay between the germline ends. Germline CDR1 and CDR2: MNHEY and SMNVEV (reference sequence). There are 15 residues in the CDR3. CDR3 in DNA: TGTGCCAGCAGTCCGCAGACTGGCCCGATCTATGGCTACACCTTC. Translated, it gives CASSPQTGPIYGYTF.

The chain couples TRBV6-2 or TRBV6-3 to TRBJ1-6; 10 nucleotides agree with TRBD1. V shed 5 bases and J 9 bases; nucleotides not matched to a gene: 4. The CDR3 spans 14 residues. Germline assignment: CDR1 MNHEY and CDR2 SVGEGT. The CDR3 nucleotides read TGTGCCAGCAGTCCGGGACAGGGGTCTTCACCCCTCCACTTT. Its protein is CASSPGQGSSPLHF.

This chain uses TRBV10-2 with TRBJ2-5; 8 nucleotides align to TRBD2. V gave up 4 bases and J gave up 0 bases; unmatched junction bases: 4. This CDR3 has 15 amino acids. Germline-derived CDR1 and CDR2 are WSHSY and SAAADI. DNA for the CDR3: TGCGCCAGCAGTGGCCGACTAGCGTACCAAGAGACCCAGTACTTC. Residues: CASSGRLAYQETQYF.

The DNA of the CDR3 is TGTGCCAGCAGCTTGATGACGGGAGGCCCACGCAATGAGCAGTTCTTC. Its translation: CASSLMTGGPRNEQFF. The chain combines TRBV5-6 with TRBJ2-1; the match to TRBD2 covers 7 bases. The V segment lost 1 base and the J segment 6 bases; nucleotides outside the gene matches: 10. This CDR3 is 16 amino acids long. Germline CDR1 and CDR2: SGHDT and YYEEEE.

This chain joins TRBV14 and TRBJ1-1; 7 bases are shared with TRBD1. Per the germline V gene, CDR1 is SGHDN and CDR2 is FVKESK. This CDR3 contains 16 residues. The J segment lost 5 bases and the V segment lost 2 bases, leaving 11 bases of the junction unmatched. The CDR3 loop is CASSQNGQAGWTEAFF. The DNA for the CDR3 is TGTGCCAGCAGCCAAAACGGACAGGCGGGATGGACTGAAGCTTTCTTT.

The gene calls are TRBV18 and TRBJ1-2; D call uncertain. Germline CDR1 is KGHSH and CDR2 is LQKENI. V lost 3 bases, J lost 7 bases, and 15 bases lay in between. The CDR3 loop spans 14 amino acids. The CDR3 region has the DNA TGTGCCAGCTCACCGGGAGGCGGCTCGGGTGGCTACACCTTC. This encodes CASSPGGGSGGYTF.

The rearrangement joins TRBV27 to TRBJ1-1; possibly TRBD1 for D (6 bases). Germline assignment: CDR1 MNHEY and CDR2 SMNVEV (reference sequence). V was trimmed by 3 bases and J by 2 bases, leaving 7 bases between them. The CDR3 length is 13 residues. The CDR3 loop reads CASSFRGNTEAFF. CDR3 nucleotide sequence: TGTGCCAGCAGTTTCAGGGGCAACACTGAAGCTTTCTTT.

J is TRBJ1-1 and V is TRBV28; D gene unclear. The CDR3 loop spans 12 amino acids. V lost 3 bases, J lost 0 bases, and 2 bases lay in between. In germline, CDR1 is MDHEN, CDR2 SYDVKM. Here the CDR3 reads CASSFLNTEAFF. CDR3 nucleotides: TGTGCCAGCAGTTTCTTGAACACTGAAGCTTTCTTT.